This entry is about one T cell receptor (beta chain). Its antigen is unidentified. This record belongs to a study of cytomegalovirus exposure and HLA in healthy donors. Points from the study as a whole: Equally common other TCR beta chains were less clonally expanded than HLA-associated ones, a later analysis found. Indistinguishability led to the exclusion of some V segments, TRBV6-2 and TRBV6-3 included. An analysis done earlier found most TCR beta V segments productive about 87% or about 30% of the time.

The primer mix had 60 Vbeta and 13 Jbeta primers. Method: immunoSEQ multiplex PCR; TCRdb's copy keeps in-frame clones and lacks some. The table records 100,000 to 150,000 clones, roughly 80% of them present only once. CDR1 and CDR2 (germline): LNHDA, SQIVND (reference sequence). CDR3 size: 14 residues. The trim removed 4 bases at V and 7 bases at J, leaving 4 bases unmatched. V usage is TRBV19 and J usage is TRBJ1-6; 7 nucleotides line up with TRBD1. The sequence came from a young man in good health and CMV-seropositive. Sequenced sample: PBMCs. The CDR3 DNA reads as TGTGCCAGTAGTAGCTGGGACAGAAATTCACCCCTCCACTTT. Its translation: CASSSWDRNSPLHF.